This TCR beta chain was found in a study of shared clonotypes between healthy human individuals. Data came from immunoSEQ multiplex PCR; TCRdb stores just in-frame clones and leaves some out. The table lists a few million clones, approximately 95% of them singletons, with about 0.39% in the top ten. The CDR3 consists of 14 residues. Trimming left V 5 bases short and J 4 bases short, with 15 bases between. Germline V gene data show CDR1 as LNHDA and CDR2 as SQIVND (reference sequence). Sequenced material: naive CD4+ T cells from PBMCs. Subset given: CD45RA+ positively selected. This chain links TRBV19 with TRBJ2-7, with unresolved D. This sequence was found in a man younger than 35 in good health. Some clones in this sample may be carry-over from other donors' samples. This CDR3 reads CASSPPQQRYEQYF. The CDR3 region has the DNA TGTGCCAGTAGTCCCCCCCAGCAGAGGTACGAGCAGTACTTC.